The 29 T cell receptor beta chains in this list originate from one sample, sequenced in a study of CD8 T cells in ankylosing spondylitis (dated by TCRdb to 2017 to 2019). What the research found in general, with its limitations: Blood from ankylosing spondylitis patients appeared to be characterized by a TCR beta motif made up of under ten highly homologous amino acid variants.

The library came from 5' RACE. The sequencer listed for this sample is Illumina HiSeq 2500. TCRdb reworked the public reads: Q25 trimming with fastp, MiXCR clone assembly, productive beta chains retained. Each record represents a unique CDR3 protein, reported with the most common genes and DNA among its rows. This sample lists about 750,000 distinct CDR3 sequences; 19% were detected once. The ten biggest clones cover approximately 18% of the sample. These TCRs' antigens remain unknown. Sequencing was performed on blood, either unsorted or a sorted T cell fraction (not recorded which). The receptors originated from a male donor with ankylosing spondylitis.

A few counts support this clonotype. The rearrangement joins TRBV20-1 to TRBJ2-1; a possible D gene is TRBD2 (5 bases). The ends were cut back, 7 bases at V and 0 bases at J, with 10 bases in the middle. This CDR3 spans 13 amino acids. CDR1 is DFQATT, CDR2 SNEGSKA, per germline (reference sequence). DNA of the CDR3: TGCAGTGTAGAGCGGAGCTCCTACAATGAGCAGTTCTTC. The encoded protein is CSVERSSYNEQFF.

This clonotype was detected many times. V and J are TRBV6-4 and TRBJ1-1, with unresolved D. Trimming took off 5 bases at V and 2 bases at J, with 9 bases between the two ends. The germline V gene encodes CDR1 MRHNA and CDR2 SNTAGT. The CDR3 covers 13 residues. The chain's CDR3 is CASSSESNTEAFF. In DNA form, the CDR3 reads TGTGCCAGCAGTTCCGAGAGTAACACTGAAGCTTTCTTT.

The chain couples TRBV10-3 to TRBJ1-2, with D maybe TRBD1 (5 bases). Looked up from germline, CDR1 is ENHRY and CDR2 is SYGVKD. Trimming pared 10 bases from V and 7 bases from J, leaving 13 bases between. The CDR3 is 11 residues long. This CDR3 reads CASRGGGGYTF. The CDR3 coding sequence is TGTGCCAGTAGGGGCGGTGGTGGCTACACCTTC.

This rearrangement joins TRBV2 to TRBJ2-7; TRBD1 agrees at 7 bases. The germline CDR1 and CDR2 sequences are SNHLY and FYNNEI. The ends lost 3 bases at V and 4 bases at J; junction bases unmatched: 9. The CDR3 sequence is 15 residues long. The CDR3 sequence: CASSDPGGIEYEQYF. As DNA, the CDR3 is TGTGCCAGCAGTGACCCAGGGGGTATTGAGTACGAGCAGTACTTC.

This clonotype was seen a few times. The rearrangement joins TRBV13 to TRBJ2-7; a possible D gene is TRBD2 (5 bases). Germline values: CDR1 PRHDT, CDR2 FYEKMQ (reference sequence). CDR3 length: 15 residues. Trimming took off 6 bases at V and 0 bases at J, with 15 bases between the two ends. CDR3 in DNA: TGTGCCAGCAGGTCTGAGCGGAGTAGCTCCTACGAGCAGTACTTC. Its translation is CASRSERSSSYEQYF.

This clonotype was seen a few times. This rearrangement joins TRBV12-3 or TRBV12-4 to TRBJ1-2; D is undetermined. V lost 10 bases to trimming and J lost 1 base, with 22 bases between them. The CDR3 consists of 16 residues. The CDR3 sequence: CATHSGPGKLNYGYTF. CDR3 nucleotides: TGTGCCACCCATTCCGGGCCAGGAAAACTTAACTATGGCTACACCTTC.

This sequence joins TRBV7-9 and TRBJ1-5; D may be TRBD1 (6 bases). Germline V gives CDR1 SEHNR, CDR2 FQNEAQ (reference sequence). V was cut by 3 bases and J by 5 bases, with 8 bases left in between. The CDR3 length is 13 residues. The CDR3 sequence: CASSFNRDQPQHF. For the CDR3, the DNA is TGTGCCAGCAGCTTCAACAGGGATCAGCCCCAGCATTTT.

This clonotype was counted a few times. CDR3 bases: TGCAGTGCTAGAGAAGTGGAAGGGCTGAATTCACCCCTCCACTTT. Translation gives CSAREVEGLNSPLHF. This chain connects TRBV20-1 to TRBJ1-6; no definite D call. Germline CDR1 and CDR2: DFQATT and SNEGSKA (reference sequence). The CDR3 length is 15 residues. The germline V and J ends were trimmed by 0 bases and 7 bases, with 13 bases remaining between them.

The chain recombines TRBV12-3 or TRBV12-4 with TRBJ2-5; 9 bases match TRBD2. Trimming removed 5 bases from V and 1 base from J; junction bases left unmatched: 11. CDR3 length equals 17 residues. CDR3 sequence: CASSPGTLAGTQETQYF. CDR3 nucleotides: TGTGCCAGCAGTCCAGGGACCCTAGCGGGGACCCAAGAGACCCAGTACTTC.

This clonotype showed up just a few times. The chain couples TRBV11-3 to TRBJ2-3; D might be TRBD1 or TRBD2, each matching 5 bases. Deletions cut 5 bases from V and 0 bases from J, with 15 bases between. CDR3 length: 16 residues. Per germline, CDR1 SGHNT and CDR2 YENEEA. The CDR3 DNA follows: TGTGCCAGCAGCCCGGGACCCTTATCAAGCACAGATACGCAGTATTTT. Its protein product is CASSPGPLSSTDTQYF.

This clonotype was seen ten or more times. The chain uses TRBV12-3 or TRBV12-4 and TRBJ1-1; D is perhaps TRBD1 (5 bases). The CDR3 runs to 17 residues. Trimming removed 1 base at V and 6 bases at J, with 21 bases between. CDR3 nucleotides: TGTGCCAGCAGTTTAGATCCGGGGACGAGGAACGCCCCTGAAGCTTTCTTT. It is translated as CASSLDPGTRNAPEAFF.

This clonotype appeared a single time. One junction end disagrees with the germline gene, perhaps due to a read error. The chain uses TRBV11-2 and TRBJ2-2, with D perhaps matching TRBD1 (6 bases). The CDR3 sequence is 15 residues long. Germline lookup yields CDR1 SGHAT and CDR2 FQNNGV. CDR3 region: CASSPGTQGTGVLFF. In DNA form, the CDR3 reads TGTGCCAGCAGCCCCGGGACACAGGGCACCGGGGTGCTGTTTTTT.

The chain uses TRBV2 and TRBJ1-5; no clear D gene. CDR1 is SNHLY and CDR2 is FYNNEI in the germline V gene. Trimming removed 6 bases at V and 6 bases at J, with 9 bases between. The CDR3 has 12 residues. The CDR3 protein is CASRSEGQPQHF. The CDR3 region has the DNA TGTGCCAGCAGGTCGGAGGGTCAGCCCCAGCATTTT.

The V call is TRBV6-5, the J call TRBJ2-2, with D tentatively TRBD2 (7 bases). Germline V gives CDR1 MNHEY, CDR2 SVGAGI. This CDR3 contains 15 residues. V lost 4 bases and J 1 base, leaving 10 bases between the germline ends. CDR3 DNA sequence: TGTGCCAGCAGTTCCGGGGGGCAGAACACCGGGGAGCTGTTTTTT. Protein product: CASSSGGQNTGELFF.

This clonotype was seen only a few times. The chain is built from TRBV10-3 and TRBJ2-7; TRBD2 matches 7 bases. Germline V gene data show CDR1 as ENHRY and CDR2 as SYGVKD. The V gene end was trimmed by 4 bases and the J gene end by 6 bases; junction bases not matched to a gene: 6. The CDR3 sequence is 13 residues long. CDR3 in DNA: TGTGCCATCAGTGGACTAGCCAGTTTCGAGCAGTACTTC. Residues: CAISGLASFEQYF.

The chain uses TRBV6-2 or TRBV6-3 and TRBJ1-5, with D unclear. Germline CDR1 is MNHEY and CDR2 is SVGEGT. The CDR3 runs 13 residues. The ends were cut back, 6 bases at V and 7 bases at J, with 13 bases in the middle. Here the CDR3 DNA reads TGTGCCAGCAGCCCTAAAGACAACCAGCCCCAGCATTTT. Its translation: CASSPKDNQPQHF.

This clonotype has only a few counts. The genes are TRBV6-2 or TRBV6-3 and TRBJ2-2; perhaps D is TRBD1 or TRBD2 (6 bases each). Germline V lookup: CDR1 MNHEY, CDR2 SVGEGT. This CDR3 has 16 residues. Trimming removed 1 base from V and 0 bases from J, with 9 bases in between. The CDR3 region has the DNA TGTGCCAGCAGTTACTGGGGGGCCGCGAACACCGGGGAGCTGTTTTTT. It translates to CASSYWGAANTGELFF.

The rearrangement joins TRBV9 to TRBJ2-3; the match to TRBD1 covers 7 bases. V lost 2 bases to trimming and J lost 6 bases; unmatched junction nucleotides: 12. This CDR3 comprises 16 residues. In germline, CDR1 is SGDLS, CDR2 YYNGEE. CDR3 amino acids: CASSVGSTGVRDTQYF. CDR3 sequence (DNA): TGTGCCAGCAGCGTCGGATCAACAGGGGTTAGGGATACGCAGTATTTT.

The CDR3 DNA reads TGCAGTGCTAGAGGGAGCGATCGTGGGACTACAGAGACCCAGTACTTC. Protein product: CSARGSDRGTTETQYF. The J gene is TRBJ2-5, the V gene TRBV20-1; 7 nucleotides line up with TRBD2. V was clipped by 1 base and J by 4 bases; unmatched bases: 12. The CDR3 length is 16 residues. Germline V gene data show CDR1 as DFQATT and CDR2 as SNEGSKA (reference sequence).

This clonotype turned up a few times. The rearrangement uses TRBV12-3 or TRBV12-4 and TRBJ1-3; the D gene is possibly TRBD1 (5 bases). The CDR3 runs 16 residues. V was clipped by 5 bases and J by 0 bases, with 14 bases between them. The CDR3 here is CASSPRRGDSGNTIYF. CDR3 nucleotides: TGTGCCAGCAGTCCCCGGAGAGGGGACTCTGGAAACACCATATATTTT.

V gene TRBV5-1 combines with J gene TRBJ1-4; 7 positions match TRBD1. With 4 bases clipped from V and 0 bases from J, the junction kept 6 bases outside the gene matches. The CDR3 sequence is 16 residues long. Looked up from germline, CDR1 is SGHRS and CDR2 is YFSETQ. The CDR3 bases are TGCGCCAGCAGCAGAACCGGGACAGCAACTAATGAAAAACTGTTTTTT. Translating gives CASSRTGTATNEKLFF.

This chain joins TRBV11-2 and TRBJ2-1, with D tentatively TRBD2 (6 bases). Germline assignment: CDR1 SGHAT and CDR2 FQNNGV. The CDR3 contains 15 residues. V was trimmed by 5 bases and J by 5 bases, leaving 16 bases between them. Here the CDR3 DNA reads TGTGCCAGCAGCCCGGGGACTGCCCAAAACAATGAGCAGTTCTTC. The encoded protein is CASSPGTAQNNEQFF.

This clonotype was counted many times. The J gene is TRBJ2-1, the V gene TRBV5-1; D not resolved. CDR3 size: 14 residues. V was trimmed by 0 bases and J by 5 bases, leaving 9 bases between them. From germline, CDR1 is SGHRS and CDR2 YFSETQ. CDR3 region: CASSLGDSNNEQFF. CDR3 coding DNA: TGCGCCAGCAGCTTGGGGGATTCGAACAATGAGCAGTTCTTC.

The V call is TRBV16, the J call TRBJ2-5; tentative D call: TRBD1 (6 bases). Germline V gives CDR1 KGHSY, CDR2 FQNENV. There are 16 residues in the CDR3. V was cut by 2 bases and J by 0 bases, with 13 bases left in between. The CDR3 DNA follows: TGTGCCAGCAGCCAAGACAGGTTTTCGTACCAAGAGACCCAGTACTTC. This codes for CASSQDRFSYQETQYF.

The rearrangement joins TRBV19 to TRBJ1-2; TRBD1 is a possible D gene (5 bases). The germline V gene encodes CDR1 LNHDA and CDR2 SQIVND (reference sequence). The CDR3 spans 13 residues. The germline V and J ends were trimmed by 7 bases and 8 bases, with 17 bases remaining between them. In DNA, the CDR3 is TGTGCCAGTAACCAGGGCAGCTTACACGGCTACACCTTC. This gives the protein CASNQGSLHGYTF. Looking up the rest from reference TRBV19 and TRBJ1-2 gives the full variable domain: DGGITQSPKYLFRKEGQNVTLSCEQNLNHDAMYWYRQDPGQGLRLIYYSQIVNDFQKGDIAEGYSVSREKKESFPLTVTSAQKNPTAFYLCASNQGSLHGYTFGSGTRLTVV.

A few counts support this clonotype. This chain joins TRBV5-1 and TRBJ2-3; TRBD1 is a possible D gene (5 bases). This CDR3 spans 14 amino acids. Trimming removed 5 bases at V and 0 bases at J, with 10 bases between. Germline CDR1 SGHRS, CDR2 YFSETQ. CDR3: CASRPDSSTDTQYF. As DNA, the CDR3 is TGCGCCAGCAGACCTGACAGTAGCACAGATACGCAGTATTTT.

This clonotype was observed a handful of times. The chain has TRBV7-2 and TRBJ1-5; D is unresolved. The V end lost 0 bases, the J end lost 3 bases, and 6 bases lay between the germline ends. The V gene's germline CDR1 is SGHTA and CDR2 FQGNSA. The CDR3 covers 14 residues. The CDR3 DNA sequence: TGTGCCAGCAGCTTAGCCCACCACAATCAGCCCCAGCATTTT. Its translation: CASSLAHHNQPQHF.

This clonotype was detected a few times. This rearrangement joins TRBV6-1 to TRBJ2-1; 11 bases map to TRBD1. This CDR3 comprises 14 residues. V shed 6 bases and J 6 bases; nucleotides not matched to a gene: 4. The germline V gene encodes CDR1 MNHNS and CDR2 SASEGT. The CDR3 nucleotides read TGTGCCAGCAGGGGACAGGGGGGGATCAATGAGCAGTTCTTC. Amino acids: CASRGQGGINEQFF.

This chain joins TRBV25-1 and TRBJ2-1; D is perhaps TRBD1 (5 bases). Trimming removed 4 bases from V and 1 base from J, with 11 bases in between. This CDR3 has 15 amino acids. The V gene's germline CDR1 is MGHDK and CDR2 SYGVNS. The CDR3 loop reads CASSAAGLSYNEQFF. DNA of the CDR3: TGTGCCAGCAGTGCTGCAGGGTTATCCTACAATGAGCAGTTCTTC.